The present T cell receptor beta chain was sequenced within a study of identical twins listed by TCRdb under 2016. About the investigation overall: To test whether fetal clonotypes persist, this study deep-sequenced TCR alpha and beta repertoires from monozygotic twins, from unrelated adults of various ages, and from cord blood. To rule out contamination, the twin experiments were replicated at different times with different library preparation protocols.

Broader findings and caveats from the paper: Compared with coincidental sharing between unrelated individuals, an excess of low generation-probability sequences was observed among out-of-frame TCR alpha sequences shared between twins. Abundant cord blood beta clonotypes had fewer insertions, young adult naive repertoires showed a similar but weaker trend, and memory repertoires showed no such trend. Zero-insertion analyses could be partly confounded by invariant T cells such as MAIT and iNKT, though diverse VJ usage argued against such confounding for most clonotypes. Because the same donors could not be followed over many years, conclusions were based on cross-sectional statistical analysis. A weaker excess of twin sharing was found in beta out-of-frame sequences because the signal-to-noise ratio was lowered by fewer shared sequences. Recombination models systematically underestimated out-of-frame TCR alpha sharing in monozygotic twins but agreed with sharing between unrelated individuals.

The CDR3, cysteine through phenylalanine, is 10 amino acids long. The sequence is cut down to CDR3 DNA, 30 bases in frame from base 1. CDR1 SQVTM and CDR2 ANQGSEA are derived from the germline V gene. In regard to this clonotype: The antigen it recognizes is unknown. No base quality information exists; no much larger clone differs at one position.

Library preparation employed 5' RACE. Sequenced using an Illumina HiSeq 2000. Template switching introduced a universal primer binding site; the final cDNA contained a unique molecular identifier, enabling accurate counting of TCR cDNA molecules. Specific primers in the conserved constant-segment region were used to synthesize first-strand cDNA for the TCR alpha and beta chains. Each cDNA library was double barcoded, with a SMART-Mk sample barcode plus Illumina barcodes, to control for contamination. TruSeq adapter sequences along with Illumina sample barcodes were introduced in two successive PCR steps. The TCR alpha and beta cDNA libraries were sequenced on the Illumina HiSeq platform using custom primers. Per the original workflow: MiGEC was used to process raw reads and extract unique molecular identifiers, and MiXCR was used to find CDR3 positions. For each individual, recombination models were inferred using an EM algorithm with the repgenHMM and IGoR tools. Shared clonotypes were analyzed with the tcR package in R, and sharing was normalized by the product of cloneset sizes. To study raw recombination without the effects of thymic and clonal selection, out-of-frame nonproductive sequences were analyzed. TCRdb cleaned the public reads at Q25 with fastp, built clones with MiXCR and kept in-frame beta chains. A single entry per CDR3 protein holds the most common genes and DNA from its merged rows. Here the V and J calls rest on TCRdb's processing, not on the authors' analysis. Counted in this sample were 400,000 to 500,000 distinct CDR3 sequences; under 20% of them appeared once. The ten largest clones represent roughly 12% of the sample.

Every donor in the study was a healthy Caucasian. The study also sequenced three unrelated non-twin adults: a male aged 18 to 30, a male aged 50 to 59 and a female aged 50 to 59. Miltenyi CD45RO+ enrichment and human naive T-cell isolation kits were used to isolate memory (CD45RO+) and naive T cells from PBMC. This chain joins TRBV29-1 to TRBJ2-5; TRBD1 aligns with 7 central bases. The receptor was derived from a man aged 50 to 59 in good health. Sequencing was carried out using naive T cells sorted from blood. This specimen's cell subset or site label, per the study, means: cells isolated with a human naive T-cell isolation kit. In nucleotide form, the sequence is TGCAGAACAGGGGAAGAGACCCAGTACTTC. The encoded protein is CRTGEETQYF.